This T cell receptor beta chain was retrieved from a study of post-analysis software for immune sequencing data. Across the whole study: Both relapsing-remitting and secondary progressive multiple sclerosis featured among the disease courses, as did progressive-relapsing multiple sclerosis. The study's findings and limits: Five or six TRBV segments (TRBV5-6, TRBV5-1 and TRBV20-1 among them) occurred more frequently in patients than in controls. Diversity measured as normalized Chao1 was significantly lower in multiple sclerosis patients than in controls.

Researchers reported that TCR beta cDNA libraries carried unique molecular identifiers. Each sample of roughly 0.9 to 11 million input T cells yielded about 500,000 cDNA molecules, so each molecule approximated one T cell. TCRdb ran MiXCR on the PCR reads and lists one entry per CDR3 protein. This table has 750,000 to 950,000 distinct CDR3 sequences, about 57% appearing once. Remarks on this clonotype: What it recognizes is unknown.

The V gene end was trimmed by 6 bases and the J gene end by 7 bases; junction bases not matched to a gene: 12. The germline V gene encodes CDR1 DFQATT and CDR2 SNEGSKA (reference sequence). The CDR3 is 15 amino acids. This receptor was identified in a girl between 5 and 17 years old with multiple sclerosis. The chain couples TRBV20-1 to TRBJ1-6, with 7 bases that match TRBD1. What was sequenced was blood. The CDR3 nucleotides are TGCAGTGCCACCCTCCCGGGACAGACGAATTCACCCCTCCACTTT. It specifies CSATLPGQTNSPLHF.